In this sample, the clone carrying this T cell receptor beta chain turned up many times. Its antigen is unknown. Libraries of TCR beta came from iRepertoire HTBI primers plus Arm-PCR of CDR3 regions. TCRdb re-derived calls from the multiplex PCR reads in MiXCR, one entry per CDR3 protein. This sample has more than 300,000 distinct CDR3 sequences, with around 15% found just once. The data stem from a study of regulatory T cells in long-lasting Graves disease. At the level of the study: Graves' patients (newly diagnosed) had been on antithyroid drugs under 3 months.

Time point reported: newly diagnosed GD, antithyroid drugs for less than 3 months. Extracted RNA from PBMCs served as the source of the TCR library. V dropped 2 bases and J dropped 3 bases, with 10 bases sitting between them. Germline CDR1 is SQVTM and CDR2 is ANQGSEA. This CDR3 is 14 amino acids long. Points from the study as a whole: Peripheral blood alone, not thyroid tissue, underwent study.

The rearrangement uses TRBV29-1 and TRBJ2-2; a possible D gene is TRBD2 (5 bases). This receptor was taken from a female donor with Graves disease. Here the sequenced sample was peripheral blood mononuclear cells (PBMCs), taken at new diagnosis, from a patient treated with antithyroid drugs. The CDR3 DNA reads as TGCAGCGTTGAATCTCAGGAGGACACCGGGGAGCTGTTTTTT. It is translated as CSVESQEDTGELFF.